Here is one TCR beta chain with its context. What it binds is not known. Alopecia areata patients provided lesional scalp punch biopsies and peripheral blood. Trimming took 2 bases from V and 2 from J, leaving 10 bases between them. This CDR3 is 13 amino acids long. Germline-derived CDR1 and CDR2 are GTSNPN and SVGIG (reference sequence). These data belong to a study of CD8+ T cells in alopecia areata. Study details: Twice a day, 5 to 10 mg of oral tofacitinib was administered to treated patients.

Regarding the study as a whole: Greater clonality was observed in lesional scalp samples, especially alopecia totalis/universalis, versus normal scalp. Scalp sequencing also captures normal skin's resident alphabeta T cells.

Once RNA had been extracted, it was reverse transcribed into cDNA to act as the sequencing template. The repertoire was sequenced with immunoSEQ multiplex PCR; TCRdb's copy has only in-frame clones and lacks some. The sample shows about 12,000 clones, 56% of them seen only once. This chain links TRBV30 with TRBJ2-7, with D unresolved. The sample consisted of skin. This receptor was taken from a human donor with alopecia areata. The CDR3 loop is CAWSRASPYEQYF. The CDR3 DNA follows: TGTGCCTGGAGTCGCGCCTCACCCTACGAGCAGTACTTC.